These 20 T cell receptor beta chains were all obtained from the same sample, sequenced in a study of neoadjuvant anti-PD-1 for oral cavity cancer. Profiling relied on immunoSEQ multiplex PCR, and the TCRdb table lists in-frame clones only, not all of them. In the table there are more than 12,000 clones, roughly 71% of which are singletons. The sequencing here drew on PBMCs, taken before nivolumab (anti-PD-1) treatment. Receptors originate from a person aged 35 to 85 with oral cavity squamous cell carcinoma.

Only a few counts were recorded for this clone. This sequence joins TRBV18 and TRBJ2-2; TRBD2 agrees at 12 bases. CDR1 and CDR2 (germline): KGHSH, LQKENI. V lost 2 bases to trimming and J lost 0 bases; unmatched junction nucleotides: 7. The CDR3 runs 19 residues. The CDR3 here is CASSPRGLAGPANTGELFF. The CDR3 DNA reads as TGTGCCAGCTCACCAAGGGGACTAGCGGGTCCCGCGAACACCGGGGAGCTGTTTTTT.

The chain carries TRBV5-8 and TRBJ1-1; D unclear. Germline assignment: CDR1 SGHTS and CDR2 YDEGEE. V was shortened by 1 base and J by 0 bases, with 4 bases between the two germline ends. The CDR3 is made up of 13 amino acids. The CDR3 DNA reads as TGTGCCAGCAGCTTGTTGATGAACACTGAAGCTTTCTTT. Encoded protein: CASSLLMNTEAFF.

The chain employs TRBV6-1 and TRBJ1-2, with TRBD1 matching 12 bases. With 5 bases clipped from V and 6 bases from J, the junction kept 7 bases outside the gene matches. The germline V gene encodes CDR1 MNHNS and CDR2 SASEGT. This CDR3 comprises 15 residues. The CDR3 nucleotides are TGTGCCAGCAGTCGCACCGGGACAGGGGGCGATGGCTACACCTTC. Its protein is CASSRTGTGGDGYTF.

The V and J genes are TRBV19 and TRBJ2-7; no clear D. The V end was cut by 5 bases, the J end by 2 bases, with 10 bases between. Germline loops: CDR1 LNHDA, CDR2 SQIVND (reference sequence). This CDR3 spans 13 amino acids. The CDR3 protein is CASSVGRAYEQYF. For the CDR3, the DNA is TGTGCCAGTAGTGTAGGCAGAGCCTACGAGCAGTACTTC.

The J gene is TRBJ2-5, the V gene TRBV6-1, with D perhaps being TRBD1 or TRBD2 (6 bases each). The CDR3 length is 13 residues. V dropped 6 bases and J dropped 5 bases, with 13 bases sitting between them. Germline assignment: CDR1 MNHNS and CDR2 SASEGT. CDR3 protein: CASSVGGVETQYF. CDR3 DNA: TGTGCCAGCAGCGTGGGGGGCGTCGAGACCCAGTACTTC.

The V call is TRBV28, the J call TRBJ2-1, with no clear D. The CDR3 has 14 residues. V was shortened by 5 bases and J by 3 bases, with 11 bases between the two germline ends. Germline CDR1 reads MDHEN; CDR2 reads SYDVKM. CDR3 sequence (DNA): TGTGCCAGCAGTCCACCCGGTGGCTACAATGAGCAGTTCTTC. This translates into CASSPPGGYNEQFF.

The rearrangement links TRBV11-2 to TRBJ1-1, with D perhaps TRBD1 (6 bases). V lost 6 bases, J lost 1 base, and 27 bases lay in between. The CDR3 contains 19 residues. Germline loops: CDR1 SGHAT, CDR2 FQNNGV. The CDR3 here is CASRLSGRRYGRGNTEAFF. For the CDR3, the DNA is TGTGCCAGCAGGCTTAGTGGCAGGAGGTACGGCAGGGGGAACACTGAAGCTTTCTTT.

The gene calls are TRBV11-2 and TRBJ1-2; a weak D match, TRBD1 (5 bases). The V gene lost 1 base and the J gene lost 8 bases, with 11 bases spanning the gap. The CDR3 runs to 13 residues. Per germline, CDR1 SGHAT and CDR2 FQNNGV. The CDR3 loop reads CASSLGAGPGYTF. As DNA, the CDR3 is TGTGCCAGCAGCTTAGGGGCAGGGCCCGGCTACACCTTC.

This chain joins TRBV9 and TRBJ1-5; tentative D call: TRBD1 (6 bases). Germline V gene data show CDR1 as SGDLS and CDR2 as YYNGEE. V was cut by 4 bases and J by 4 bases, with 9 bases left in between. The CDR3 totals 13 residues. The CDR3 loop reads CASSRQANQPQHF. In DNA, the CDR3 is TGTGCCAGCAGCAGACAGGCGAATCAGCCCCAGCATTTT.

V usage is TRBV7-2 and J usage is TRBJ2-7, with 7 bases matching TRBD2. This CDR3 comprises 13 residues. J gave up 3 bases and V 7 bases, and 6 bases lay outside the gene matches. The germline V gene encodes CDR1 SGHTA and CDR2 FQGNSA. CDR3 DNA: TGTGCCAGCACTCTCCAGCGGGGCTACGAGCAGTACTTC. Protein: CASTLQRGYEQYF.

V usage is TRBV7-8 and J usage is TRBJ2-5; TRBD2 might be the D (5 bases). The CDR3 is 17 amino acids. Germline CDR1 and CDR2: SGHVS and FQNEAQ. Trimming shortened V by 2 bases and J by 4 bases, and 20 bases separated the two germline ends. CDR3 sequence reads: CASSLLFGENLAETQYF. In DNA, the CDR3 is TGTGCCAGCAGCTTACTCTTCGGCGAGAATCTAGCAGAGACCCAGTACTTC.

The chain carries TRBV30 and TRBJ1-2; D unresolved. CDR1 is GTSNPN and CDR2 is SVGIG in the germline V gene (reference sequence). This CDR3 has 17 residues. Trimming removed 5 bases from V and 2 bases from J, with 24 bases in between. For the CDR3, the DNA is TGTGCCTGGGCGGCTAGCGGGGTTGAATATCTGAACTATGGCTACACCTTC. Its translation: CAWAASGVEYLNYGYTF.

The CDR3 nucleotides read TGTGCCAGTAGCTCCGACAGGGCCGGCGAGCAGTACTTC. Translation: CASSSDRAGEQYF. The chain couples TRBV19 to TRBJ2-7, with 7 nucleotides matching TRBD1. CDR3 length: 13 residues. V dropped 6 bases and J dropped 6; count of bases not matched to a gene: 8. CDR1 is LNHDA and CDR2 is SQIVND in the germline V gene (reference sequence).

The J gene is TRBJ2-2, the V gene TRBV30; possibly TRBD1 or TRBD2 for D (5 bases each). V was trimmed by 4 bases and J by 4 bases, leaving 13 bases between them. Germline CDR1 and CDR2: GTSNPN and SVGIG (reference sequence). This CDR3 has 14 residues. The CDR3 loop is CAWTTGLGTGELFF. CDR3 sequence (DNA): TGTGCCTGGACGACGGGGCTCGGCACCGGGGAGCTGTTTTTT.

V usage is TRBV9 and J usage is TRBJ2-3; D remains ambiguous. V was trimmed by 0 bases and J by 5 bases, leaving 19 bases between them. This CDR3 region has 17 residues. Germline V gene sequence: CDR1 SGDLS, CDR2 YYNGEE. The CDR3 is CASSVGVSYSNEDTQYF. The CDR3 bases are TGTGCCAGCAGCGTAGGCGTATCGTACTCGAACGAAGATACGCAGTATTTT.

The chain is built from TRBV6-4 and TRBJ2-3; either TRBD1 or TRBD2 may supply D (5 bases each). Trimming shortened V by 5 bases and J by 2 bases, and 11 bases separated the two germline ends. This CDR3 has 14 amino acids. Germline CDR1 reads MRHNA; CDR2 reads SNTAGT. The CDR3 sequence: CASSFGGSTDTQYF. The CDR3 nucleotides read TGTGCCAGCAGTTTTGGGGGTTCCACAGATACGCAGTATTTT.

The chain has TRBV5-1 and TRBJ1-4; no reliable D call. The CDR3 extends over 14 amino acids. V lost 4 bases, J lost 4 bases, and 11 bases lay in between. Germline V lookup: CDR1 SGHRS, CDR2 YFSETQ. CDR3 nucleotides: TGCGCCAGCAGCGGGCCAGACTTTAATGAAAAACTGTTTTTT. Protein: CASSGPDFNEKLFF.

This chain uses TRBV5-1 with TRBJ2-7, with 8 bases matching TRBD1. This CDR3 contains 16 residues. J gave up 3 bases and V 4 bases, and 12 bases lay outside the gene matches. The germline V gene encodes CDR1 SGHRS and CDR2 YFSETQ. The CDR3 sequence is CASSRMTQGAGYEQYF. In nucleotides, the CDR3 is TGCGCCAGCAGCCGTATGACCCAGGGGGCGGGCTACGAGCAGTACTTC.

This clone was seen a handful of times. The chain employs TRBV30 and TRBJ2-7, with D unresolved. This CDR3 comprises 12 residues. V dropped 0 bases and J dropped 4 bases, with 7 bases sitting between them. Germline values: CDR1 GTSNPN, CDR2 SVGIG (reference sequence). CDR3 in DNA: TGTGCCTGGAGTGTAGGGCCGTACGAGCAGTACTTC. This translates into CAWSVGPYEQYF. The full variable domain, in which reference TRBV30 and TRBJ2-7 provide the parts outside the CDR3, is SQTIHQWPATLVQPVGSPLSLECTVEGTSNPNLYWYRQAAGRGLQLLFYSVGIGQISSEVPQNLSASRPQDRQFILSSKKLLLSDSGFYLCAWSVGPYEQYFGPGTRLTVT.

The chain joins TRBV9 to TRBJ2-5; 11 positions agree with TRBD2. J was trimmed by 5 bases and V by 2 bases; bases with no gene match: 2. CDR1 is SGDLS, CDR2 YYNGEE, per germline. The CDR3 is 14 residues long. The DNA for the CDR3 is TGTGCCAGCAGCGTTACTAGCGGGAGCGAGACCCAGTACTTC. This codes for CASSVTSGSETQYF.